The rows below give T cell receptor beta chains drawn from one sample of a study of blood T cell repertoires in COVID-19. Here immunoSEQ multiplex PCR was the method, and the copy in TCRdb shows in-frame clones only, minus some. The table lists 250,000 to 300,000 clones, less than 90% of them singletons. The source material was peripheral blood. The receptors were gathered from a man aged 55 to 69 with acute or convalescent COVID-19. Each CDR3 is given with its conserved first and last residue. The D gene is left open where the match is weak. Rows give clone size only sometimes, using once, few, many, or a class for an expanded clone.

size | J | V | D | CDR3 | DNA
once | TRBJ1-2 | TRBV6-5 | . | CASLRQSNYGYTF | TGTGCCAGCCTGCGGCAATCTAACTATGGCTACACCTTC
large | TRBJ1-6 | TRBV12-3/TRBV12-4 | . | CASSQTGYYLHF | TGTGCCAGCAGCCAAACAGGGTATTACCTCCACTTT
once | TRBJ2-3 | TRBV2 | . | CASIGADTQYF | TGTGCGTCGATAGGGGCAGATACGCAGTATTTT
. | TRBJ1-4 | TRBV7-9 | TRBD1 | CASSLRTGIEKLFF | TGTGCCAGCAGCCTTAGGACAGGGATTGAAAAACTGTTTTTT
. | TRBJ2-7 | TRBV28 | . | CASSFTYEQYF | TGTGCCAGCAGTTTTACCTACGAGCAGTACTTC
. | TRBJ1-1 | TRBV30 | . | CASRLTNTEAFF | TGTGCCTCGAGACTGACAAACACTGAAGCTTTCTTT
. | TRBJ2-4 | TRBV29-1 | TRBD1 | CSVGTGTGIQYF | TGCAGCGTTGGGACAGGGACCGGCATTCAGTACTTC
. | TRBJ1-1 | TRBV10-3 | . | CAIRTSGGSTEAFF | TGTGCCATCAGAACCTCTGGGGGGAGCACTGAAGCTTTCTTT
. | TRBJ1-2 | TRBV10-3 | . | CAISESTPYAYTF | TGTGCCATCAGTGAGTCGACTCCCTATGCCTACACCTTC
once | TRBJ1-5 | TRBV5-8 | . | CASSSLTGFNQPQHF | TGTGCCAGCAGCTCGCTAACAGGGTTCAATCAGCCCCAGCATTTT
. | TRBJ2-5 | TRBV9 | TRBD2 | CASSVGGAGGETQYF | TGTGCCAGCAGCGTAGGGGGAGCGGGGGGAGAGACCCAGTACTTC
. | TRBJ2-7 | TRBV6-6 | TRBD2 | CASTPTREGSEQYF | TGTGCCAGCACCCCGACGAGGGAGGGTAGCGAGCAGTACTTC
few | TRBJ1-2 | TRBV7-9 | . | CASSLFGEAGGYTF | TGTGCCAGCAGCTTATTTGGGGAAGCGGGTGGCTACACCTTC